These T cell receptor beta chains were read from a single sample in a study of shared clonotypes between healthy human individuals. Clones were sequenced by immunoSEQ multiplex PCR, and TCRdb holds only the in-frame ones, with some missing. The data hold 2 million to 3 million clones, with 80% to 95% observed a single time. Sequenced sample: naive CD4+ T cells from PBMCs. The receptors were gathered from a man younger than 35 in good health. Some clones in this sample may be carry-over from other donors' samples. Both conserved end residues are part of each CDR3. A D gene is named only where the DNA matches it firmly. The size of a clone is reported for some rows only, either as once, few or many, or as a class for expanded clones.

TGTGCCAGCAGCTTAACCGGGTTGACCGGGGTATACTTC CASSLTGLTGVYF TRBJ2-7 NA NA TRBV7-3
TGTGCCAGCAGCTTAGCTGCGGGAGCCTACAATGAGCAGTTCTTC CASSLAAGAYNEQFF TRBJ2-1 TRBD2 NA TRBV7-7
TGTGCCAGCCGACAGGGGGTATATGAGCAGTTCTTC CASRQGVYEQFF TRBJ2-1 TRBD1 NA TRBV28
TGCGCCAGCAGCTTGGGGGCCCAGACAGGGGGCACCGGGGAGCTGTTTTTT CASSLGAQTGGTGELFF TRBJ2-2 TRBD1 NA TRBV5-1
TGTGCCACCATCCTTAGCCGGGACAGACCCTACGAGCAGTACTTC CATILSRDRPYEQYF TRBJ2-7 TRBD1 NA TRBV15
TGTGCCAGCAGATACGACAGGGAGGCTTTCTTT CASRYDREAFF TRBJ1-1 TRBD1 few TRBV28
TGTGCCAGCAGCAATTTCGGGGGGCGAGTTCTTGGCTACACCTTC CASSNFGGRVLGYTF TRBJ1-2 NA NA TRBV21-1
TGTGCCATCCTGGCGGACAACAGCAATGAGCAGTTCTTC CAILADNSNEQFF TRBJ2-1 NA NA TRBV10-3
TGTGCCAGCTCACCCGCCTCGGGGTCGAACACTGAAGCTTTCTTT CASSPASGSNTEAFF TRBJ1-1 NA NA TRBV18
TGTGCCAGCAGTTCCCAACCGGGACAGGGGGCGTATGGCTACACCTTC CASSSQPGQGAYGYTF TRBJ1-2 TRBD1 NA TRBV6-5
TGTGCCATCAGCGGGACAGGGTATATGGGCTACACCTTC CAISGTGYMGYTF TRBJ1-2 TRBD1 NA TRBV10-3
TGTGCCAGCAGCCAAGGGGGACGGCCTAGCAGTCCCTACGAGCAGTACTTC CASSQGGRPSSPYEQYF TRBJ2-7 NA NA TRBV14
TGTGCCAGCAGCTTCTCCCAGGGACTAAGTGAGACCCAGTACTTC CASSFSQGLSETQYF TRBJ2-5 TRBD2 NA TRBV7-8
TGTGCCAGCAATGACCTTTACTACGAGCAGTACTTC CASNDLYYEQYF TRBJ2-7 NA NA TRBV6-1
TGTGCCAGCAGTTTATACTTGGGCTCTGGGGCCAACGTCCTGACTTTC CASSLYLGSGANVLTF TRBJ2-6 NA NA TRBV28
TGTGCCAGCAGCCCAGGGGTTTTCAACGAGCAGTACTTC CASSPGVFNEQYF TRBJ2-7 NA NA TRBV9
TGTGCCAGCAGTGAACAGGAGGGGGGTCAGCCCCAGCATTTT CASSEQEGGQPQHF TRBJ1-5 NA NA TRBV28
TGTGCCAGCAGTTTATTCCCCGGGACGCTGGGTGTAGATACGCAGTATTTT CASSLFPGTLGVDTQYF TRBJ2-3 NA NA TRBV27
TGTGCCAGCACCAACCTTCGTATCGGGGTCCTAGGATACTATGGCTACACCTTC CASTNLRIGVLGYYGYTF TRBJ1-2 NA NA TRBV7-9
TGTGCCAGCAGCGAATTGTTCCCTGAAGCTTTCTTT CASSELFPEAFF TRBJ1-1 NA NA TRBV6-4
TGTGCCAGCAGTTTATGGAGAGAGACCCAGTACTTC CASSLWRETQYF TRBJ2-5 NA NA TRBV28
TGTGCCAGCAGTGGCGGACAGGGGTGGGCGGAGACCCAGTACTTC CASSGGQGWAETQYF TRBJ2-5 TRBD1 NA TRBV6-1
TGCGCCAGCAGCCCCACCGGCGGGCCTTCCTACGAGCAGTACTTC CASSPTGGPSYEQYF TRBJ2-7 NA NA TRBV5-1
TGCGCCAGCAGCTTGGGGGCGGATTATGAAAAACTGTTTTTT CASSLGADYEKLFF TRBJ1-4 NA NA TRBV5-1
TGTGCCAGTAGTATTTTGGCAGGGCCCTCCTACGAGCAGTACTTC CASSILAGPSYEQYF TRBJ2-7 NA NA TRBV19
TGCAGCGTTGAGGAGTGGAGGGGAGTTGGGGAGACCCAGTACTTC CSVEEWRGVGETQYF TRBJ2-5 NA NA TRBV29-1
TGTGCCAGCAACGAAGACTACGAGCAGTACTTC CASNEDYEQYF TRBJ2-7 NA NA TRBV6-1
TGTGCCAGCAGCGGCGCGGGCCCCCAGTCTTTGGAGCAGTACTTC CASSGAGPQSLEQYF TRBJ2-7 NA once TRBV5-4
TGTGCCAGCAGAACCGGGACAGGGTGGATCAATGAGCAGTTCTTC CASRTGTGWINEQFF TRBJ2-1 TRBD1 once TRBV6-1
TGTGCCAGCAGCCAAGATTTATCGGGGCGGGTAAACACTGAAGCTTTCTTT CASSQDLSGRVNTEAFF TRBJ1-1 NA NA TRBV4-2
TGTGCCAGCAGCTCGGCGCCCTGGGCAGCTCTCGGAAACACCATATATTTT CASSSAPWAALGNTIYF TRBJ1-3 NA NA TRBV7-2
TGCGCCAGCAGCCTCCTGACGGGCAGGGATGGAACTGAAGCTTTCTTT CASSLLTGRDGTEAFF TRBJ1-1 NA NA TRBV5-1
TGCAGCGTTGAGAGGGACGCGGGGGACAATGAGCAGTTCTTC CSVERDAGDNEQFF TRBJ2-1 TRBD2 NA TRBV29-1
TGTGCCAGCAGTTCATTCGGGATCACCGGGGAGCTGTTTTTT CASSSFGITGELFF TRBJ2-2 NA NA TRBV28
TGTGCCTGGAGTGTAAAGGGGGCCGGGAGTAATGAAAAACTGTTTTTT CAWSVKGAGSNEKLFF TRBJ1-4 TRBD1 NA TRBV30
TGTGCCAGCAGCTCCCCAGGGGGGCCTCAAGTGCAGTTCTTC CASSSPGGPQVQFF TRBJ2-1 NA NA TRBV6-5
TGTGCCAGCCCAGGGACAGCCCGGGGCACCGGGGAGCTGTTTTTT CASPGTARGTGELFF TRBJ2-2 TRBD1 NA TRBV7-2
TGCGCCAGCAGCTTATTTGTACAGGGGGGGATCACAGATACGCAGTATTTT CASSLFVQGGITDTQYF TRBJ2-3 NA NA TRBV5-1
TGTGCCAGCTCATTGGGACAGGAGACAACTAATGAAAAACTGTTTTTT CASSLGQETTNEKLFF TRBJ1-4 TRBD1 NA TRBV18
TGTGCCAGCAGCTTAGCCCACGCATCAGGCACTGAAGCTTTCTTT CASSLAHASGTEAFF TRBJ1-1 NA NA TRBV7-9
TGTGCCAGCAGCATACTAGCGGACTACTACAATGAGCAGTTCTTC CASSILADYYNEQFF TRBJ2-1 TRBD2 NA TRBV5-8
TGTGCCAGCAGCGTAGGAGCGGGAGGGCGAGAGACCCAGTACTTC CASSVGAGGRETQYF TRBJ2-5 TRBD2 NA TRBV9
TGTGCCTGGAGAATTCCAGGGGGCCATGAAGCTTTCTTT CAWRIPGGHEAFF TRBJ1-1 TRBD1 NA TRBV30
TGTGCCAGCAGCGTAGCTCCTTTTTCCGTGGCCCAGCATTTT CASSVAPFSVAQHF TRBJ1-5 NA NA TRBV9
TGCAGTCCCAGTAGACAAGAGACCCAGTACTTC CSPSRQETQYF TRBJ2-5 NA once TRBV20-1